The clone carrying this TCR beta chain was counted many times. The antigen remains unidentified. Via MiXCR, TCRdb re-called the 5' RACE reads, giving one row per CDR3 protein. The table includes about 140,000 distinct CDR3 sequences, 4.1% detected once. This record belongs to a study of human T cells and chemical hapten exposure. The total RNA was obtained from whole blood that was not fractionated. The study, taken as a whole, reports: TCRs above 1 in 1000 frequency did not change with DPC sensitization.

Germline CDR1 and CDR2: SGDLS and YYNGEE. The CDR3 runs to 15 residues. Trimming left V 0 bases short and J 3 bases short, with 13 bases between. This sequence originates from a female donor in good health. The genes are TRBV9 and TRBJ2-7; the D gene is possibly TRBD1 (6 bases). The CDR3 nucleotides are TGTGCCAGCAGCGTAGATGAACAGGGTATCTACGAGCAGTACTTC. This gives the protein CASSVDEQGIYEQYF.